This T cell receptor beta chain was sequenced in a study of cytomegalovirus exposure and HLA in healthy donors. About the research overall: An early release of data contained 70 million to 95 million unique TCRs, which came from HLA-typed donors. Findings and caveats of the study: Among TCR sequences, most were rare, though some public TCRs appeared in many donors.

It was with 60 Vbeta and 13 Jbeta primers that the PCR ran. Using immunoSEQ multiplex PCR, the repertoire was profiled, and TCRdb retains in-frame clones only, with some absent. The sample holds approximately 120,000 clones, about 70% seen once. V was shortened by 0 bases and J by 7 bases, with 10 bases between the two germline ends. This CDR3 has 14 amino acids. Germline lookup yields CDR1 MNHEY and CDR2 SVGAGI. Comment on this clone: Its antigen is unknown.

This TCR was sampled from a woman in her 40s in good health and CMV-seropositive. V is TRBV6-5 and J is TRBJ1-5; TRBD1 might be the D (6 bases). Sequences were obtained from PBMCs. CDR3 sequence reads: CASSYSRDTQPQHF. Here the CDR3 DNA reads TGTGCCAGCAGTTACTCAAGGGACACCCAGCCCCAGCATTTT.